Described below is a single T cell receptor beta chain sequence and its context. The source of the sample is a study of OX40 agonist ivuxolimab in advanced cancers. Some clones are missing from TCRdb's copy, which holds only in-frame ones; the method was immunoSEQ multiplex PCR. Counted here are 15,000 to 16,000 clones, around 80% occurring once; the ten biggest clones make up less than 45%. The germline V gene has CDR1 MDHEN and CDR2 SYDVKM. The V end was cut by 3 bases, the J end by 0 bases, with 9 bases between. The CDR3 runs 15 residues. This clonotype originated in an adult with an advanced solid tumor such as melanoma, head and neck, liver or kidney cancer. Sequencing used CD4+ or CD8+ T cells sorted from blood, obtained in a trial of the OX40 agonist ivuxolimab. V and J are TRBV28 and TRBJ1-5; D call uncertain. CDR3 amino acids: CASSFGSYSNQPQHF. CDR3 bases: TGTGCCAGCAGTTTCGGGTCTTATAGCAATCAGCCCCAGCATTTT.